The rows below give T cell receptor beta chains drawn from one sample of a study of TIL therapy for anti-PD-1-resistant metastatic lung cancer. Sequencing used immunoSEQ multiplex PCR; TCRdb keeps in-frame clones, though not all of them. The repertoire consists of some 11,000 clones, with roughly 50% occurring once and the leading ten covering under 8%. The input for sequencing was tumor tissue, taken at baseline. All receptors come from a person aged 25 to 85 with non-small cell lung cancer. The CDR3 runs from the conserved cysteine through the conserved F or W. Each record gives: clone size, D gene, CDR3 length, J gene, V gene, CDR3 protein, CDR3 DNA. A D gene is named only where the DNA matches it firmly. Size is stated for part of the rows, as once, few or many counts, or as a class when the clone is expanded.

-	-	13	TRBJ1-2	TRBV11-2	CASSAGINYGYTF	TGTGCCAGCAGCGCCGGGATTAACTATGGCTACACCTTC
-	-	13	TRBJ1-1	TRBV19	CASSFRQNTEAFF	TGTGCCAGTAGTTTTAGGCAGAACACTGAAGCTTTCTTT
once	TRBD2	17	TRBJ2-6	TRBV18	CASSPTGGLTGANVLTF	TGTGCCAGCTCACCCACGGGGGGTTTGACTGGGGCCAACGTCCTGACTTTC
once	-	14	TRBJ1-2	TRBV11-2	CASHDHGTNYGYTF	TGTGCCAGCCACGATCACGGGACCAACTATGGCTACACCTTC
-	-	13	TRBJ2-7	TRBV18	CASSPREGGEQYF	TGTGCCAGCTCACCCCGTGAAGGGGGGGAGCAGTACTTC
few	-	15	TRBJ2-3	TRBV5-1	CASSPGAILTDTQYF	TGCGCCAGCAGCCCGGGGGCCATACTCACAGATACGCAGTATTTT
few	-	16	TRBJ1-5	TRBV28	CASSIRTAHSNQPQHF	TGTGCCAGCAGTATAAGAACGGCCCATAGCAATCAGCCCCAGCATTTT
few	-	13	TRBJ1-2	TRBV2	CASRSFTGHGYTF	TGTGCCAGCAGGTCATTTACAGGGCACGGCTACACCTTC
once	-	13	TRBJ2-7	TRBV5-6	CASSYGQRYEQYF	TGTGCCAGCAGCTACGGACAGCGTTACGAGCAGTACTTC
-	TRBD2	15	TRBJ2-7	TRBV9	CASSVVGSGIDEQYF	TGTGCCAGCAGCGTAGTCGGTAGCGGGATTGACGAGCAGTACTTC
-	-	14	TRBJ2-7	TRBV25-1	CASSEIDPTNEQYF	TGTGCCAGCAGTGAGATTGATCCGACAAACGAGCAGTACTTC
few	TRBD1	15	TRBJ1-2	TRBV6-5	CASSYSQGPNYGYTF	TGTGCCAGCAGTTACTCACAGGGGCCCAACTATGGCTACACCTTC
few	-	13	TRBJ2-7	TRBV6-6	CASRSRSSYEQYF	TGTGCCAGCAGATCCAGGAGCTCCTACGAGCAGTACTTC